This T cell receptor beta chain originates from a study of blood T cell repertoires in COVID-19. Study details: Acute-phase and convalescent COVID-19 samples originated in the United States, Italy and Spain. The cDNA or gDNA used as material had been derived from T cells, B-cell-depleted T cells, or PBMCs.

V lost 4 bases, J lost 7 bases, and 8 bases stayed unmatched. The CDR3 spans 16 residues. The germline V gene has CDR1 LGHNA and CDR2 YSLEER. Authors' data handling: Amplification with reference gene primers provided the estimates of nucleated cell counts. Some clones are missing from TCRdb's copy, which holds only in-frame ones; the method was immunoSEQ multiplex PCR. That table gives V, J and clone size, and the DNA gave D and trimming. The repertoire consists of a few hundred thousand clones, with roughly 84% occurring once and the leading ten covering less than 20%. This sequence joins TRBV4-3 and TRBJ2-1; 12 bases are shared with TRBD2. Sequencing was carried out using peripheral blood. The receptor was isolated from a man aged 25 to 40 with active or convalescent COVID-19. This CDR3 reads CASSPASGRAGNEQFF. The CDR3 DNA reads TGCGCCAGCAGCCCAGCTAGCGGGAGGGCCGGGAATGAGCAGTTCTTC.